This passage covers 26 T cell receptor beta chains from one sample sequenced in a study of cytomegalovirus exposure and HLA in healthy donors. 13 Jbeta primers and 60 Vbeta primers were used for the PCR. Sequenced by immunoSEQ multiplex PCR; TCRdb stores in-frame clones only, minus some. The sample records about 160,000 clones, about three quarters being singletons. Sequencing used PBMCs. Every receptor here comes from a man between 18 and 29 years old in good health and CMV-seronegative.

The rearrangement links TRBV5-1 to TRBJ2-3, with 10 nucleotides matching TRBD2. Germline trimming cut 3 bases from V and 1 base from J; bases unmatched to any gene: 8. The CDR3 loop spans 17 amino acids. The V gene's germline CDR1 is SGHRS and CDR2 YFSETQ. The CDR3 DNA reads TGCGCCAGCAGCTCCCTAGCGGGAGTTCGGGGCACAGATACGCAGTATTTT. Its protein product is CASSSLAGVRGTDTQYF.

The chain uses TRBV19 and TRBJ2-7; maybe TRBD2 (6 bases). This CDR3 has 14 amino acids. Germline assignment: CDR1 LNHDA and CDR2 SQIVND (reference sequence). The ends were cut back, 9 bases at V and 4 bases at J, with 19 bases in the middle. CDR3 in DNA: TGTGCCAGCTCTCCCGGGACTGTACTGTACGAGCAGTACTTC. Translated: CASSPGTVLYEQYF.

V usage is TRBV29-1 and J usage is TRBJ1-2, with D uncertain. The CDR3 runs 9 residues. V was cut by 6 bases and J by 4 bases, with 3 bases left in between. Germline-derived CDR1 and CDR2 are SQVTM and ANQGSEA. CDR3 bases: TGCAGCGTCCTCTATGGCTACACCTTC. It translates to CSVLYGYTF. Drawing the rest from reference TRBV29-1 and TRBJ1-2, the complete variable domain is SAVISQKPSRDICQRGTSLTIQCQVDSQVTMMFWYRQQPGQSLTLIATANQGSEATYESGFVIDKFPISRPNLTFSTLTVSNMSPEDSSIYLCSVLYGYTFGSGTRLTVV.

V usage is TRBV4-1 and J usage is TRBJ2-5; no definite D call. This CDR3 has 14 residues. The germline V gene has CDR1 MGHRA and CDR2 YSYEKL. V shed 0 bases and J shed 9 bases, with 14 bases lying between them. The CDR3 region has the DNA TGCGCCAGCAGCCAAGAAGCAATTGAGCCGGCCCAGTACTTC. This sequence encodes CASSQEAIEPAQYF.

The chain has TRBV11-3 and TRBJ2-4; no firm D call. The CDR3 is 13 amino acids. V was cut by 1 base and J by 11 bases, with 12 bases left in between. Germline V gene sequence: CDR1 SGHNT, CDR2 YENEEA. The CDR3 loop reads CASSLVPRAVQYF. The DNA for the CDR3 is TGTGCCAGCAGCTTAGTCCCTAGAGCCGTTCAGTACTTC. Together with reference TRBV11-3 and TRBJ2-4, the CDR3 gives the full variable domain: EAGVVQSPRYKIIEKKQPVAFWCNPISGHNTLYWYLQNLGQGPELLIRYENEEAVDDSQLPKDRFSAERLKGVDSTLKIQPAELGDSAVYLCASSLVPRAVQYFGAGTRLSVL.

The J gene is TRBJ2-3, the V gene TRBV14; D perhaps matches TRBD2 (7 bases). This CDR3 is 16 amino acids long. The V end was cut by 3 bases, the J end by 4 bases, with 17 bases between. Germline CDR1 SGHDN, CDR2 FVKESK. CDR3 residues: CASSHPGGLKPDTQYF. Here the CDR3 DNA reads TGTGCCAGCAGCCACCCCGGGGGGCTAAAGCCAGATACGCAGTATTTT. The full variable domain, in which reference TRBV14 and TRBJ2-3 provide the parts outside the CDR3, is EAGVTQFPSHSVIEKGQTVTLRCDPISGHDNLYWYRRVMGKEIKFLLHFVKESKQDESGMPNNRFLAERTGGTYSTLKVQPAELEDSGVYFCASSHPGGLKPDTQYFGPGTRLTVL.

This clone was seen more than once but under ten times. In the same sample, other DNA sequences code for this CDR3. V gene TRBV9 combines with J gene TRBJ2-4; D remains unclear. Trimming left V 0 bases short and J 0 bases short, with 4 bases between. The CDR3 covers 14 residues. From germline, CDR1 is SGDLS and CDR2 YYNGEE. The CDR3 bases are TGTGCCAGCAGCGTAGGGCTAGCCAAAAACATTCAGTACTTC. Amino acid sequence: CASSVGLAKNIQYF.

The chain uses TRBV30 and TRBJ2-1; D possibly corresponds to TRBD1 (6 bases). The germline V gene has CDR1 GTSNPN and CDR2 SVGIG (reference sequence). Deletions cut 3 bases from V and 1 base from J, with 10 bases between. The CDR3 runs to 14 residues. CDR3 nucleotide sequence: TGTGCCTGGAGATACGGGACATCCTACAATGAGCAGTTCTTC. This codes for CAWRYGTSYNEQFF.

V gene TRBV11-3 combines with J gene TRBJ2-1; 9 nucleotides match TRBD1. V shed 5 bases, J shed 5 bases, and the junction held 7 bases outside the gene matches. The germline V gene has CDR1 SGHNT and CDR2 YENEEA. The CDR3 extends over 15 amino acids. The DNA of the CDR3 is TGTGCCAGCAGCCTCGGACAGGGGAGCCACAATGAGCAGTTCTTC. The encoded protein is CASSLGQGSHNEQFF.

The CDR3 DNA reads TGTGCCAGCAGCTGGGGACTAGCGGATGACACCGGGGAGCTGTTTTTT. Its translation: CASSWGLADDTGELFF. The chain recombines TRBV5-4 with TRBJ2-2; 11 bases line up with TRBD2. CDR3 size: 16 residues. Germline values: CDR1 SGHNT, CDR2 YYREEE (reference sequence). V was clipped by 3 bases and J by 3 bases; unmatched bases: 4.

This sequence joins TRBV2 and TRBJ2-2; D perhaps matches TRBD2 (6 bases). V shed 4 bases and J shed 4 bases, with 16 bases lying between them. The CDR3 is made up of 16 amino acids. Germline CDR1 is SNHLY and CDR2 is FYNNEI. The CDR3 bases are TGTGCCAGCAGTGTGGACTACCTCGGCGGCACCGGGGAGCTGTTTTTT. Protein sequence: CASSVDYLGGTGELFF. The full variable domain, rest sourced from reference TRBV2 and TRBJ2-2, is EPEVTQTPSHQVTQMGQEVILRCVPISNHLYFYWYRQILGQKVEFLVSFYNNEISEKSEIFDDQFSVERPDGSNFTLKIRSTKLEDSAMYFCASSVDYLGGTGELFFGEGSRLTVL.

This clone was seen only a few times. The chain uses TRBV29-1 and TRBJ2-5; 8 bases line up with TRBD2. Germline CDR1 SQVTM, CDR2 ANQGSEA. CDR3 size: 12 residues. The V gene end was trimmed by 7 bases and the J gene end by 6 bases; junction bases not matched to a gene: 7. In nucleotides, the CDR3 is TGCAGCGCCAACGGGAGGGAAAAGACCCAGTACTTC. This sequence encodes CSANGREKTQYF.

This clone was recorded once. The chain combines TRBV27 with TRBJ1-6; possibly TRBD1 for D (5 bases). Germline V gene sequence: CDR1 MNHEY, CDR2 SMNVEV (reference sequence). Trimming pared 5 bases from V and 9 bases from J, leaving 11 bases between. This CDR3 has 13 residues. CDR3 DNA sequence: TGTGCCAGCAGTACCCTGGGGGGTTCACCCCTCCACTTT. Its protein product is CASSTLGGSPLHF.

Remarks on this clone: Distinct nucleotide sequences in the sample also encode this CDR3. The V call is TRBV9, the J call TRBJ2-5; D is perhaps TRBD1 (6 bases). The V end lost 0 bases, the J end lost 2 bases, and 8 bases lay between the germline ends. The CDR3 is made up of 14 amino acids. CDR1 and CDR2 from the germline V gene are SGDLS and YYNGEE. CDR3 sequence: CASSVGGQQETQYF. The CDR3 DNA is TGTGCCAGCAGCGTAGGGGGGCAGCAAGAGACCCAGTACTTC.

This clone was detected a few times. This chain links TRBV4-3 with TRBJ2-1; TRBD2 matches at 7 bases. V was clipped by 0 bases and J by 5 bases; unmatched bases: 7. The CDR3 covers 16 residues. Germline V CDR1 and CDR2: LGHNA, YSLEER. The CDR3 here is CASSQDWSGNNNEQFF. The CDR3 region has the DNA TGCGCCAGCAGCCAAGACTGGAGCGGGAACAACAATGAGCAGTTCTTC.

The genes are TRBV11-2 and TRBJ2-2, with D unclear. CDR3 length: 13 amino acids. CDR1 is SGHAT and CDR2 is FQNNGV in the germline V gene. The ends were cut back, 1 base at V and 7 bases at J, with 7 bases in the middle. CDR3 in amino acids: CASSLGGVGELFF. For the CDR3, the DNA is TGTGCCAGCAGCTTAGGTGGAGTCGGGGAGCTGTTTTTT.

The J gene is TRBJ2-1, the V gene TRBV7-9; no definite D call. The V end lost 8 bases, the J end lost 0 bases, and 8 bases lay between the germline ends. Germline V CDR1 and CDR2: SEHNR, FQNEAQ (reference sequence). CDR3 length: 13 amino acids. The CDR3 region has the DNA TGTGCCAGCCTCTATGGCTCCTACAATGAGCAGTTCTTC. This gives the protein CASLYGSYNEQFF.

The chain uses TRBV5-6 and TRBJ2-3, with 8 bases aligning to TRBD1. CDR3 size: 18 residues. Germline V gene sequence: CDR1 SGHDT, CDR2 YYEEEE. The ends lost 3 bases at V and 5 bases at J; junction bases unmatched: 17. CDR3 DNA sequence: TGTGCCAGCAGCTACCTGACAGGGGCCACTGAATGGTTAGATACGCAGTATTTT. Translated: CASSYLTGATEWLDTQYF.

The chain recombines TRBV5-1 with TRBJ2-5; D is perhaps TRBD2 (6 bases). The CDR3 runs 14 residues. Germline lookup yields CDR1 SGHRS and CDR2 YFSETQ. Between the trimmed V and J ends, which lost 4 bases and 3 bases, there was a span of 13 bases. CDR3 in DNA: TGCGCCAGCAGCGGGGGGACCGACAAAGAGACCCAGTACTTC. Translated, it gives CASSGGTDKETQYF.

The V call is TRBV7-2, the J call TRBJ1-2; 7 bases are shared with TRBD1. V was pared by 3 bases and J by 2 bases, with 12 bases of the junction left unmatched. The CDR3 length is 17 residues. Per the germline V gene, CDR1 is SGHTA and CDR2 is FQGNSA. The CDR3: CASSFQLKGAPNYGYTF. The CDR3 region has the DNA TGTGCCAGCAGCTTCCAACTTAAGGGGGCGCCGAACTATGGCTACACCTTC. Complete variable domain (other parts from reference TRBV7-2 and TRBJ1-2): GAGVSQSPSNKVTEKGKDVELRCDPISGHTALYWYRQSLGQGLEFLIYFQGNSAPDKSGLPSDRFSAERTGGSVSTLTIQRTQQEDSAVYLCASSFQLKGAPNYGYTFGSGTRLTVV.

V usage is TRBV11-2 and J usage is TRBJ2-7, with D possibly TRBD1 on 6 matching bases. Germline assignment: CDR1 SGHAT and CDR2 FQNNGV. The CDR3 covers 14 residues. Trimming shortened V by 1 base and J by 5 bases, and 12 bases separated the two germline ends. The CDR3 region is CASSLVGAWNEQYF. The CDR3 region has the DNA TGTGCCAGCAGCTTAGTGGGGGCCTGGAACGAGCAGTACTTC.

This clone occurred a few times. The chain has TRBV7-7 and TRBJ2-2; 8 bases line up with TRBD2. The J segment lost 6 bases and the V segment lost 1 base, leaving 7 bases of the junction unmatched. The CDR3 totals 16 residues. Germline-derived CDR1 and CDR2 are SSHAT and FNYEAQ (reference sequence). The CDR3 protein is CASSLEGSGKAGELFF. The CDR3 region has the DNA TGTGCCAGCAGCTTAGAAGGTAGCGGGAAGGCCGGGGAGCTGTTTTTT. Looking up the rest from reference TRBV7-7 and TRBJ2-2 gives the full variable domain: GAGVSQSPRYKVTKRGQDVTLRCDPISSHATLYWYQQALGQGPEFLTYFNYEAQPDKSGLPSDRFSAERPEGSISTLTIQRTEQRDSAMYRCASSLEGSGKAGELFFGEGSRLTVL.

The chain joins TRBV11-2 to TRBJ1-2; D is possibly TRBD1 (5 bases). Between the trimmed V and J ends, which lost 0 bases and 5 bases, there was a span of 16 bases. CDR3 size: 16 residues. From germline, CDR1 is SGHAT and CDR2 FQNNGV. CDR3 sequence: CASSLDIVAGRYGYTF. The CDR3 DNA is TGTGCCAGCAGCTTAGATATAGTGGCAGGGAGGTATGGCTACACCTTC.

The rearrangement joins TRBV6-5 to TRBJ2-1; a possible D gene is TRBD1 (5 bases). Trimming took off 5 bases at V and 9 bases at J, with 8 bases between the two ends. The germline V gene encodes CDR1 MNHEY and CDR2 SVGAGI. This CDR3 spans 11 amino acids. CDR3 in amino acids: CASSQGSEQFF. In DNA form, the CDR3 reads TGTGCCAGCAGTCAGGGCAGTGAGCAGTTCTTC.

This clone turned up a few times. The chain recombines TRBV28 with TRBJ2-2; the D gene is possibly TRBD2 (6 bases). CDR1 is MDHEN and CDR2 is SYDVKM in the germline V gene. The V gene lost 5 bases and the J gene lost 2 bases, with 9 bases spanning the gap. CDR3 length equals 14 residues. This CDR3 reads CASSPGGNTGELFF. CDR3 nucleotide sequence: TGTGCCAGCAGTCCCGGGGGAAACACCGGGGAGCTGTTTTTT.

This chain joins TRBV7-2 and TRBJ2-7; 10 nucleotides agree with TRBD1. The CDR3 is 13 amino acids. Germline CDR1 and CDR2: SGHTA and FQGNSA. V dropped 5 bases and J dropped 6; count of bases not matched to a gene: 4. The CDR3 nucleotides are TGTGCCAGCAGCCAGGGACAGGGGACCGAGCAGTACTTC. Its protein is CASSQGQGTEQYF.